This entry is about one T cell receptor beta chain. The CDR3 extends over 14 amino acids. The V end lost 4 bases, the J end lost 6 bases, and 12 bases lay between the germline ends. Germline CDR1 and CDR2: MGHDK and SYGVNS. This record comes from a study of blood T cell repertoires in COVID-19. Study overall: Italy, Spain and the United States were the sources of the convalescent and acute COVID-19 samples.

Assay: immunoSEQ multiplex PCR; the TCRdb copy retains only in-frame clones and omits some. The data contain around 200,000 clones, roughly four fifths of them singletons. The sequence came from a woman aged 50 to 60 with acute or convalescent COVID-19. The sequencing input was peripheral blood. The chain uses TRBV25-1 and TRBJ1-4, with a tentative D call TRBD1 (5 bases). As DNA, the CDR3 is TGTGCCAGCAGTGTTCCTGGGGCTCATGAAAAACTGTTTTTT. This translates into CASSVPGAHEKLFF.